The 21 T cell receptor beta chains reported below all come from one sample, sequenced in a study of blood T cell repertoires in COVID-19. The protocol was immunoSEQ multiplex PCR, while the TCRdb copy is restricted to in-frame clones and leaves out a portion. Altogether about 150,000 clones are present, about 85% being singletons, with the ten largest covering nearly 3%. Sequencing was done on a sample of peripheral blood. Receptor source: a woman aged 40 to 50 with active or convalescent COVID-19.

The V gene is TRBV5-5, the J gene TRBJ1-1, with no clear D. Deletions cut 6 bases from V and 1 base from J, with 16 bases between. The CDR3 is made up of 15 amino acids. Germline V CDR1 and CDR2: SGHKS, YYEKEE (reference sequence). CDR3 nucleotides: TGTGCCAGCATAGCCCTTCACGGATCGAACACTGAAGCTTTCTTT. Protein sequence: CASIALHGSNTEAFF.

The chain couples TRBV5-5 to TRBJ1-5; D gene uncertain. Trimming pared 0 bases from V and 2 bases from J, leaving 12 bases between. Germline V gene sequence: CDR1 SGHKS, CDR2 YYEKEE (reference sequence). This CDR3 is built from 16 residues. This chain's CDR3 is CASSLGRLAGNQPQHF. In DNA form, the CDR3 reads TGTGCCAGCAGCTTGGGGCGGTTGGCTGGCAATCAGCCCCAGCATTTT.

V usage is TRBV19 and J usage is TRBJ1-5; 10 positions agree with TRBD1. Germline lookup yields CDR1 LNHDA and CDR2 SQIVND (reference sequence). Trimming cost V 5 bases and J 6 bases; bases outside gene matches: 7. This CDR3 region has 15 residues. In DNA form, the CDR3 reads TGTGCCAGTAGTGTGGAGGGACAGGGGAGTCAGCCCCAGCATTTT. Translating gives CASSVEGQGSQPQHF.

J is TRBJ2-5 and V is TRBV7-2; 7 bases match TRBD1. The length of the CDR3 is 14 residues. Germline CDR1 is SGHTA and CDR2 is FQGNSA. Trimming removed 4 bases from V and 6 bases from J; junction bases left unmatched: 8. CDR3 sequence: CASSSDRRLKTQYF. The CDR3 nucleotides read TGTGCCAGCAGCTCGGACAGGCGACTGAAGACCCAGTACTTC.

The chain links TRBV16 to TRBJ1-1; D is unclear. CDR1 is KGHSY, CDR2 FQNENV, per germline. This CDR3 has 14 amino acids. Between the trimmed V and J ends, which lost 1 base and 2 bases, there was a span of 8 bases. Here the CDR3 DNA reads TGTGCCAGCAGCCAATGGGGAGCCAACACTGAAGCTTTCTTT. This translates into CASSQWGANTEAFF.

In nucleotides, the CDR3 is TGTGCCAGTAGTACCCTACGAATCACAGGGAACAGTCAGCCCCAGCATTTT. Translation: CASSTLRITGNSQPQHF. J is TRBJ1-5 and V is TRBV19; maybe TRBD1 (6 bases). The CDR3 length is 17 residues. Trimming pared 4 bases from V and 6 bases from J, leaving 22 bases between. Germline CDR1 reads LNHDA; CDR2 reads SQIVND (reference sequence).

The V call is TRBV7-9, the J call TRBJ1-1; D is perhaps TRBD1 (6 bases). This CDR3 is built from 15 residues. Germline-derived CDR1 and CDR2 are SEHNR and FQNEAQ (reference sequence). V was cut by 4 bases and J by 1 base, with 13 bases left in between. The CDR3 reads CASSSGGRGNTEAFF. The CDR3 DNA reads TGTGCCAGCAGCTCGGGAGGCAGGGGGAACACTGAAGCTTTCTTT.

The V and J genes are TRBV18 and TRBJ2-5; TRBD1 agrees at 11 bases. The CDR3 runs 16 residues. CDR1 KGHSH and CDR2 LQKENI come from the germline V gene. Trimming at V came to 3 bases and at J to 6 bases, leaving 9 bases not matched to a gene. The CDR3 DNA reads as TGTGCCAGCTCACCCGGGACAGGGGGTGGAAGAAAGACCCAGTACTTC. The encoded protein is CASSPGTGGGRKTQYF. Full variable domain (missing parts from reference TRBV18 and TRBJ2-5): NAGVMQNPRHLVRRRGQEARLRCSPMKGHSHVYWYRQLPEEGLKFMVYLQKENIIDESGMPKERFSAEFPKEGPSILRIQQVVRGDSAAYFCASSPGTGGGRKTQYFGPGTRLLVL.

This clone was seen only a few times. For the CDR3, the DNA is TGTGCCAGCAGTGAACTCCTGACTAGCGGGATTGACAATGAGCAGTTCTTC. Translated, it gives CASSELLTSGIDNEQFF. The genes are TRBV25-1 and TRBJ2-1; 11 nucleotides align to TRBD2. V shed 2 bases and J 5 bases; nucleotides not matched to a gene: 8. This CDR3 has 17 residues. Germline V gene data show CDR1 as MGHDK and CDR2 as SYGVNS.

The chain links TRBV11-2 to TRBJ2-1; 12 positions agree with TRBD2. J lost 9 bases, V lost 7 bases, and 4 bases had no gene match. CDR3 size: 13 residues. Germline CDR1 is SGHAT and CDR2 is FQNNGV. The CDR3 is CASTLAGGTEQFF. The CDR3 bases are TGTGCCAGCACCCTAGCGGGAGGGACTGAGCAGTTCTTC.

This chain joins TRBV19 and TRBJ2-1, with TRBD2 matching 11 bases. Per germline, CDR1 LNHDA and CDR2 SQIVND (reference sequence). The CDR3 has 14 amino acids. V was pared by 6 bases and J by 4 bases, with 2 bases of the junction left unmatched. CDR3 amino acids: CASRRLAGYNEQFF. CDR3 coding DNA: TGTGCCAGTAGACGACTAGCGGGGTACAATGAGCAGTTCTTC.

The chain links TRBV4-2 to TRBJ1-6, with TRBD1 identical over 10 bases. Trimming took 4 bases from V and 9 from J; bases not matched to a gene: 6. Germline CDR1 is LGHNA and CDR2 is YNFKEQ. This CDR3 spans 15 amino acids. CDR3 bases: TGTGCCAGCAGCCCTCAGGGGACAGGGGCTTCACCCCTCCACTTT. Its translation: CASSPQGTGASPLHF.

The table lists this clone with a few counts. J is TRBJ2-1 and V is TRBV7-2; perhaps TRBD2 as D (5 bases). CDR1 SGHTA and CDR2 FQGNSA come from the germline V gene. V lost 5 bases and J 0 bases, leaving 11 bases between the germline ends. This CDR3 comprises 15 residues. This CDR3 is CASSRDPSSYNEQFF. The CDR3 nucleotides are TGTGCCAGCAGCCGGGATCCAAGCTCCTACAATGAGCAGTTCTTC.

This chain joins TRBV19 and TRBJ2-2; 9 nucleotides match TRBD1. Germline CDR1 and CDR2: LNHDA and SQIVND (reference sequence). The CDR3 is 14 residues long. V lost 7 bases to trimming and J lost 5 bases; unmatched junction nucleotides: 5. CDR3 nucleotide sequence: TGTGCCAGTATTGGGACAGGGAGGACCGGGGAGCTGTTTTTT. This gives the protein CASIGTGRTGELFF.

The CDR3 coding sequence is TGTGCCAGCAGCCGGGGACTAGCGCACTACAATGAGCAGTTCTTC. Translating it yields CASSRGLAHYNEQFF. The chain has TRBV6-2 or TRBV6-3 and TRBJ2-1; TRBD2 matches at 10 bases. The germline CDR1 and CDR2 sequences are MNHEY and SVGEGT. V lost 6 bases to trimming and J lost 3 bases; unmatched junction nucleotides: 5. The CDR3 is made up of 15 amino acids.

The CDR3 sequence is CASSESRTGVYNEQFF. In DNA form, the CDR3 reads TGCGCCAGCAGTGAGTCCCGGACAGGGGTCTACAATGAGCAGTTCTTC. The chain uses TRBV10-1 and TRBJ2-1; TRBD1 matches 9 bases. This CDR3 is built from 16 residues. Trimming took 0 bases from V and 3 from J; bases not matched to a gene: 3. Germline CDR1 and CDR2: WNHNN and SYGVQD (reference sequence).

This clone has only a few counts. The rearrangement uses TRBV7-9 and TRBJ1-1; 7 nucleotides agree with TRBD1. In germline, CDR1 is SEHNR, CDR2 FQNEAQ (reference sequence). Trimming cost V 5 bases and J 0 bases; bases outside gene matches: 3. The CDR3 spans 14 residues. The CDR3: CASSPGTVNTEAFF. CDR3 DNA: TGTGCCAGCAGCCCCGGGACAGTGAACACTGAAGCTTTCTTT. Variable domain in full (rest from reference TRBV7-9 and TRBJ1-1): DTGVSQNPRHKITKRGQNVTFRCDPISEHNRLYWYRQTLGQGPEFLTYFQNEAQLEKSRLLSDRFSAERPKGSFSTLEIQRTEQGDSAMYLCASSPGTVNTEAFFGQGTRLTVV.

The V and J genes are TRBV3-1 (or the pseudogene TRBV3-2) and TRBJ2-1; no reliable D call. The CDR3 spans 13 residues. The germline V and J ends were trimmed by 1 base and 4 bases, with 5 bases remaining between them. The V gene's germline CDR1 is LGHDT and CDR2 YNNKEL (reference sequence). CDR3 sequence (DNA): TGTGCCAGCAGCCAAGGAGATTACAATGAGCAGTTCTTC. Protein product: CASSQGDYNEQFF.

The rearrangement links TRBV25-1 to TRBJ2-7; D is unclear. Per germline, CDR1 MGHDK and CDR2 SYGVNS. The length of the CDR3 is 12 residues. Trimming stripped 3 bases from V and 3 bases from J, with 6 bases between. The DNA for the CDR3 is TGTGCCAGCAGTGACTCCGTCTACGAGCAGTACTTC. Its translation: CASSDSVYEQYF.

This clone has only a few counts. This chain uses TRBV10-2 with TRBJ2-7, with 7 bases lining up with TRBD1. This CDR3 contains 14 residues. The ends lost 7 bases at V and 6 bases at J; junction bases unmatched: 12. Germline assignment: CDR1 WSHSY and CDR2 SAAADI. CDR3 sequence reads: CASMRGDRDGEQYF. In nucleotides, the CDR3 is TGCGCCAGCATGCGAGGTGACAGGGACGGCGAGCAGTACTTC.

The V and J genes are TRBV7-2 and TRBJ1-2; 8 bases are a match to TRBD1. Trimming removed 4 bases from V and 4 bases from J; junction bases left unmatched: 8. This CDR3 is built from 15 residues. The germline V gene has CDR1 SGHTA and CDR2 FQGNSA. In DNA form, the CDR3 reads TGTGCCAGCAGCTCTGGACAGGGAGCCTTCTATGGCTACACCTTC. It specifies CASSSGQGAFYGYTF.